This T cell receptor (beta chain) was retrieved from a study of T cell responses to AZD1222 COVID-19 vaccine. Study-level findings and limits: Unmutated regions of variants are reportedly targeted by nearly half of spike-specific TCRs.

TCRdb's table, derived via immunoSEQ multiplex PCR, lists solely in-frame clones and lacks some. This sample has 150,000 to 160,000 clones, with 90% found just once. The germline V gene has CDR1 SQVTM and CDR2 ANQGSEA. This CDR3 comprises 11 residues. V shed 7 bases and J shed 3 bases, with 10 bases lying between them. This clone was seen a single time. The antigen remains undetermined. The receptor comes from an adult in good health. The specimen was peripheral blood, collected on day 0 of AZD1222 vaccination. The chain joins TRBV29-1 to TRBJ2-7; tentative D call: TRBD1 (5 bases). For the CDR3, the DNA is TGCAGCGCCGACAGTCACTACGAGCAGTACTTC. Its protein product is CSADSHYEQYF.